The rows below give T cell receptor beta chains drawn from one sample of a study of T cells after yellow fever vaccination. TCRdb reanalysed the 5' RACE reads using MiXCR and keeps one entry per CDR3 protein. Here the sample spans 310,000 or so distinct CDR3 sequences, approximately 3.9% being singletons. The sample was PBMCs, taken on the day of the yellow fever booster vaccination. These receptors were taken from a man aged 18 to 29 who received the YFV17D yellow fever vaccine. Each CDR3 is given with its conserved first and last residue. The D gene is left open where the match is weak. Size values are once, few and many counts, or a class for expanded clones, and some rows have none.

D gene: -; clone size: many; J gene: TRBJ1-5; V gene: TRBV28; CDR3 protein: CASSLHYPYSNQPQHF; CDR3 DNA: TGTGCCAGCAGTTTGCACTATCCCTATAGCAATCAGCCCCAGCATTTT
D gene: TRBD2; clone size: -; J gene: TRBJ2-3; V gene: TRBV5-1; CDR3 protein: CASSRTSGERDTQYF; CDR3 DNA: TGCGCCAGCAGTCGGACTAGCGGGGAACGGGATACGCAGTATTTT
D gene: TRBD1; clone size: few; J gene: TRBJ1-6; V gene: TRBV24-1; CDR3 protein: CATSDLGTGGSPLHF; CDR3 DNA: TGTGCCACCAGTGATTTGGGGACAGGGGGCTCACCCCTCCACTTT
D gene: -; clone size: -; J gene: TRBJ1-5; V gene: TRBV19; CDR3 protein: CASSILDTGQPQHF; CDR3 DNA: TGTGCCAGTAGTATACTCGACACAGGGCAGCCCCAGCATTTT
D gene: -; clone size: many; J gene: TRBJ2-2; V gene: TRBV18; CDR3 protein: CASSRVGTTTGELFF; CDR3 DNA: TGTGCCAGCTCACGGGTGGGTACGACCACCGGGGAGCTGTTTTTT
D gene: -; clone size: many; J gene: TRBJ1-2; V gene: TRBV5-1; CDR3 protein: CASSLEGSSYGYTF; CDR3 DNA: TGCGCCAGCAGCTTGGAAGGCAGCTCCTATGGCTACACCTTC
D gene: -; clone size: few; J gene: TRBJ2-1; V gene: TRBV6-6; CDR3 protein: CATSRSSYNEQFF; CDR3 DNA: TGTGCCACCAGCAGGAGTTCCTACAATGAGCAGTTCTTC
D gene: -; clone size: many; J gene: TRBJ1-1; V gene: TRBV2; CDR3 protein: CASRPGLTEAFF; CDR3 DNA: TGTGCCAGCAGACCGGGGCTCACTGAAGCTTTCTTT
D gene: -; clone size: many; J gene: TRBJ2-5; V gene: TRBV4-1; CDR3 protein: CASSPVDGTQETQYF; CDR3 DNA: TGCGCCAGCAGCCCTGTTGATGGGACCCAAGAGACCCAGTACTTC
D gene: TRBD1; clone size: many; J gene: TRBJ2-1; V gene: TRBV7-2; CDR3 protein: CASSLDRGQFF; CDR3 DNA: TGTGCCAGCAGCCTAGACAGGGGGCAGTTCTTC
D gene: -; clone size: many; J gene: TRBJ2-7; V gene: TRBV10-3; CDR3 protein: CAIAAGYYEQYF; CDR3 DNA: TGTGCCATCGCGGCAGGTTACTACGAGCAGTACTTC
D gene: -; clone size: many; J gene: TRBJ1-2; V gene: TRBV11-2; CDR3 protein: CASSSSTAKYGYTF; CDR3 DNA: TGTGCCAGCAGCTCCTCGACAGCGAAGTATGGCTACACCTTC
D gene: -; clone size: many; J gene: TRBJ2-7; V gene: TRBV7-2; CDR3 protein: CASSTPRGALYEQYF; CDR3 DNA: TGTGCCAGCAGCACTCCTCGGGGGGCGCTTTACGAGCAGTACTTC
D gene: -; clone size: few; J gene: TRBJ2-5; V gene: TRBV4-3; CDR3 protein: CASSQEGLGETQYF; CDR3 DNA: TGCGCCAGCAGCCAAGAAGGGCTCGGGGAGACCCAGTACTTC
D gene: -; clone size: many; J gene: TRBJ2-1; V gene: TRBV9; CDR3 protein: CASSSTVASYNEQFF; CDR3 DNA: TGTGCCAGCAGCTCAACCGTTGCCTCCTACAATGAGCAGTTCTTC
D gene: -; clone size: -; J gene: TRBJ1-3; V gene: TRBV21-1; CDR3 protein: CASSARGTVTFSGNTIYF; CDR3 DNA: TGTGCCAGCAGCGCCCGGGGGACGGTTACCTTCTCTGGAAACACCATATATTTT
D gene: -; clone size: few; J gene: TRBJ2-5; V gene: TRBV7-2; CDR3 protein: CASSLGWRGTTQETQYF; CDR3 DNA: TGTGCCAGCAGCTTAGGATGGCGGGGGACAACGCAAGAGACCCAGTACTTC
D gene: -; clone size: -; J gene: TRBJ1-3; V gene: TRBV28; CDR3 protein: CASSLLDGVSGNTIYF; CDR3 DNA: TGTGCCAGCAGTTTATTGGATGGGGTGTCTGGAAACACCATATATTTT
D gene: TRBD1; clone size: -; J gene: TRBJ1-6; V gene: TRBV5-5; CDR3 protein: CASSGGPRTGGNSPLHF; CDR3 DNA: TGTGCCAGCAGCGGGGGACCTAGGACAGGGGGCAATTCACCCCTCCACTTT
D gene: TRBD1; clone size: many; J gene: TRBJ1-3; V gene: TRBV4-3; CDR3 protein: CASSQADRGRGRDSGNTIYF; CDR3 DNA: TGCGCCAGCAGCCAAGCCGACAGGGGGCGAGGCAGGGACTCTGGAAACACCATATATTTT
D gene: -; clone size: many; J gene: TRBJ2-2; V gene: TRBV7-2; CDR3 protein: CASSLTAHTGELFF; CDR3 DNA: TGTGCCAGCAGCTTAACCGCCCACACCGGGGAGCTGTTTTTT
D gene: -; clone size: -; J gene: TRBJ1-1; V gene: TRBV6-5; CDR3 protein: CASKLQGSLNTEAFF; CDR3 DNA: TGTGCCAGCAAATTACAGGGCAGTCTGAACACTGAAGCTTTCTTT
D gene: -; clone size: many; J gene: TRBJ2-5; V gene: TRBV7-9; CDR3 protein: CASSSGRDTQIGETQYF; CDR3 DNA: TGTGCCAGCAGTTCAGGCCGGGACACCCAAATTGGAGAGACCCAGTACTTC
D gene: -; clone size: few; J gene: TRBJ1-1; V gene: TRBV6-5; CDR3 protein: CASSYRSEAFF; CDR3 DNA: TGTGCCAGCAGCTACAGGTCTGAGGCTTTCTTT
D gene: -; clone size: many; J gene: TRBJ2-1; V gene: TRBV6-5; CDR3 protein: CASSYTGNEQFF; CDR3 DNA: TGTGCCAGCAGTTATACAGGAAATGAGCAGTTCTTC
D gene: -; clone size: many; J gene: TRBJ1-5; V gene: TRBV29-1; CDR3 protein: CSVAPTGSNQPQHF; CDR3 DNA: TGCAGCGTCGCCCCCACGGGGAGCAATCAGCCCCAGCATTTT
D gene: -; clone size: many; J gene: TRBJ2-6; V gene: TRBV7-2; CDR3 protein: CASTHDPSANVLTF; CDR3 DNA: TGTGCCAGCACTCACGACCCCTCGGCCAACGTCCTGACTTTC
D gene: -; clone size: many; J gene: TRBJ2-6; V gene: TRBV7-2; CDR3 protein: CASSSPGANVLTF; CDR3 DNA: TGTGCCAGCAGCTCCCCTGGGGCCAACGTCCTGACTTTC
D gene: -; clone size: many; J gene: TRBJ1-1; V gene: TRBV4-2; CDR3 protein: CASSQDRTTEAFF; CDR3 DNA: TGTGCCAGCAGCCAAGATCGGACGACTGAAGCTTTCTTT
D gene: -; clone size: many; J gene: TRBJ2-5; V gene: TRBV9; CDR3 protein: CASSVAAGAGETQYF; CDR3 DNA: TGTGCCAGCAGCGTAGCTGCGGGGGCCGGAGAGACCCAGTACTTC
D gene: -; clone size: many; J gene: TRBJ1-2; V gene: TRBV6-5; CDR3 protein: CASSYSAHNYGYTF; CDR3 DNA: TGTGCCAGCAGTTACTCCGCACACAACTATGGCTACACCTTC
D gene: -; clone size: many; J gene: TRBJ1-1; V gene: TRBV5-5; CDR3 protein: CASSSLSVTSEAFF; CDR3 DNA: TGTGCCAGCAGCTCCTTATCGGTAACTTCGGAAGCTTTCTTT
D gene: -; clone size: many; J gene: TRBJ2-7; V gene: TRBV6-1; CDR3 protein: CASRRGTEYEQYF; CDR3 DNA: TGTGCCAGCCGGCGGGGGACAGAGTACGAGCAGTACTTC
D gene: -; clone size: -; J gene: TRBJ2-7; V gene: TRBV7-8; CDR3 protein: CASSSMDSYYEQYF; CDR3 DNA: TGTGCCAGCAGCTCAATGGACAGCTACTACGAGCAGTACTTC
D gene: -; clone size: -; J gene: TRBJ2-5; V gene: TRBV20-1; CDR3 protein: CSAHSSGETQYF; CDR3 DNA: TGCAGTGCCCATTCATCCGGGGAGACCCAGTACTTC
D gene: -; clone size: medium-sized; J gene: TRBJ2-3; V gene: TRBV2; CDR3 protein: CASSEVPGWDTQYF; CDR3 DNA: TGTGCCAGCAGTGAAGTGCCAGGATGGGATACGCAGTATTTT
D gene: TRBD2; clone size: many; J gene: TRBJ2-2; V gene: TRBV28; CDR3 protein: CASSPAPGRGAGELFF; CDR3 DNA: TGTGCCAGCAGCCCCGCCCCGGGGAGGGGTGCCGGGGAGCTGTTTTTT
D gene: TRBD1; clone size: few; J gene: TRBJ2-5; V gene: TRBV5-6; CDR3 protein: CASVTGGWPAGETQYF; CDR3 DNA: TGTGCCAGCGTCACAGGGGGCTGGCCCGCGGGAGAGACCCAGTACTTC
D gene: -; clone size: -; J gene: TRBJ1-5; V gene: TRBV18; CDR3 protein: CASSRGGPSNQPQHF; CDR3 DNA: TGTGCCAGCTCCCGAGGGGGTCCTAGCAATCAGCCCCAGCATTTT
D gene: -; clone size: few; J gene: TRBJ1-1; V gene: TRBV6-5; CDR3 protein: CASKPGAYTEAFF; CDR3 DNA: TGTGCCAGCAAGCCAGGGGCCTACACTGAAGCTTTCTTT
D gene: TRBD2; clone size: many; J gene: TRBJ2-5; V gene: TRBV10-2; CDR3 protein: CASTGGNQETQYF; CDR3 DNA: TGCGCCAGCACCGGGGGGAACCAAGAGACCCAGTACTTC
D gene: TRBD1; clone size: -; J gene: TRBJ1-1; V gene: TRBV2; CDR3 protein: CATLGEGQGEAFF; CDR3 DNA: TGTGCCACCCTCGGAGAGGGACAGGGTGAAGCTTTCTTT
D gene: -; clone size: -; J gene: TRBJ1-1; V gene: TRBV20-1; CDR3 protein: CSARSSMEAFF; CDR3 DNA: TGCAGTGCTCGATCTAGTATGGAAGCTTTCTTT
D gene: TRBD1; clone size: -; J gene: TRBJ1-1; V gene: TRBV7-2; CDR3 protein: CASSLIRGPVEAFF; CDR3 DNA: TGTGCCAGCAGCTTAATCAGGGGGCCGGTTGAAGCTTTCTTT
D gene: -; clone size: many; J gene: TRBJ1-2; V gene: TRBV18; CDR3 protein: CASSPNGGAGGYTF; CDR3 DNA: TGTGCCAGCTCACCCAACGGTGGGGCTGGCGGCTACACCTTC
D gene: -; clone size: -; J gene: TRBJ1-1; V gene: TRBV5-4; CDR3 protein: CASSWGGANTEAFF; CDR3 DNA: TGTGCCAGCAGCTGGGGAGGAGCTAACACTGAAGCTTTCTTT
D gene: TRBD1; clone size: many; J gene: TRBJ1-1; V gene: TRBV7-2; CDR3 protein: CASSISSGGGAYTEAFF; CDR3 DNA: TGTGCCAGCAGCATTTCGTCGGGAGGGGGCGCATACACTGAAGCTTTCTTT
D gene: TRBD2; clone size: many; J gene: TRBJ2-5; V gene: TRBV12-3/TRBV12-4; CDR3 protein: CASGTSGVQETQYF; CDR3 DNA: TGTGCCAGTGGGACTAGCGGGGTCCAAGAGACCCAGTACTTC
D gene: -; clone size: many; J gene: TRBJ2-3; V gene: TRBV9; CDR3 protein: CASSVVGTDTQYF; CDR3 DNA: TGTGCCAGCAGCGTAGTTGGCACAGATACGCAGTATTTT
D gene: -; clone size: -; J gene: TRBJ2-3; V gene: TRBV13; CDR3 protein: CASSFGSDTQYF; CDR3 DNA: TGTGCCAGCAGTTTTGGCTCAGATACGCAGTATTTT
D gene: TRBD1; clone size: -; J gene: TRBJ2-3; V gene: TRBV29-1; CDR3 protein: CSVGDRGLNTQYF; CDR3 DNA: TGCAGCGTTGGGGACAGGGGGCTGAATACGCAGTATTTT
D gene: TRBD2; clone size: many; J gene: TRBJ2-5; V gene: TRBV27; CDR3 protein: CASSFLRGGVETQYF; CDR3 DNA: TGTGCCAGCAGTTTCCTGCGGGGGGGAGTGGAGACCCAGTACTTC
D gene: TRBD2; clone size: few; J gene: TRBJ2-3; V gene: TRBV25-1; CDR3 protein: CASSESRLAGVDTQYF; CDR3 DNA: TGTGCCAGCAGTGAATCAAGACTAGCGGGGGTAGATACGCAGTATTTT
D gene: TRBD2; clone size: few; J gene: TRBJ2-5; V gene: TRBV10-1; CDR3 protein: CASSESRASGGQETQYF; CDR3 DNA: TGCGCCAGCAGTGAGTCAAGGGCTAGCGGGGGCCAAGAGACCCAGTACTTC
D gene: TRBD1; clone size: few; J gene: TRBJ1-2; V gene: TRBV7-2; CDR3 protein: CASSLNDRGSGYTF; CDR3 DNA: TGTGCCAGCAGCTTAAATGACAGGGGCAGTGGCTACACCTTC
D gene: TRBD2; clone size: -; J gene: TRBJ2-3; V gene: TRBV24-1; CDR3 protein: CATSDPKPGGSDTQYF; CDR3 DNA: TGTGCCACCAGTGATCCCAAACCGGGGGGGTCAGATACGCAGTATTTT
D gene: -; clone size: -; J gene: TRBJ1-2; V gene: TRBV6-5; CDR3 protein: CASSYSNWPGHDGYTF; CDR3 DNA: TGTGCCAGCAGTTACTCGAATTGGCCAGGGCATGATGGCTACACCTTC